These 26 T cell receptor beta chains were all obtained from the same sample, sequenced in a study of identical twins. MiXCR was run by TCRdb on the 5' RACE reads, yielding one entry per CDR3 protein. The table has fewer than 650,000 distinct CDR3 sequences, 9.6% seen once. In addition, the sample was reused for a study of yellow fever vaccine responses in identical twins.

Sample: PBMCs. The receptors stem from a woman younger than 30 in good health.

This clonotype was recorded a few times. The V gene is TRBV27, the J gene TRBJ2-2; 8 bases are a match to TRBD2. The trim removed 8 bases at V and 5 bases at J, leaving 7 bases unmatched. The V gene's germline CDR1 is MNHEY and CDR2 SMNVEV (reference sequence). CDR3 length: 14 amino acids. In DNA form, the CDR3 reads TGTGCCAGCGGTCGGGGGGGCTATACCGGGGAGCTGTTTTTT. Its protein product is CASGRGGYTGELFF.

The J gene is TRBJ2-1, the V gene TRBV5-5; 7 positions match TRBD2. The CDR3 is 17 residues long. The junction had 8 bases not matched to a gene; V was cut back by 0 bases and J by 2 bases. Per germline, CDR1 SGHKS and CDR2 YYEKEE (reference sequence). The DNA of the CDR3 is TGTGCCAGCAGCTTGGACTCCGGGACTATCACCTACAATGAGCAGTTCTTC. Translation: CASSLDSGTITYNEQFF.

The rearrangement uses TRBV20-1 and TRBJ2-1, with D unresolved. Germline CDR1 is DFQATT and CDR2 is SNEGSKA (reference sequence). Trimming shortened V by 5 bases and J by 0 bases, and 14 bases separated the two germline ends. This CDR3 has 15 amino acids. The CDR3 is CSAPSGISSYNEQFF. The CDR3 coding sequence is TGCAGTGCTCCCTCAGGTATTAGCTCCTACAATGAGCAGTTCTTC.

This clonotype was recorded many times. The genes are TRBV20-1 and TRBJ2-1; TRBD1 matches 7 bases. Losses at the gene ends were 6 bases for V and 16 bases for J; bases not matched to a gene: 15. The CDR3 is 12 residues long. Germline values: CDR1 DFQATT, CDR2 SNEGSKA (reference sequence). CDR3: CSARDSPREIFF. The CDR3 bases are TGCAGTGCCCGGGACAGCCCCCGTGAGATATTCTTC.

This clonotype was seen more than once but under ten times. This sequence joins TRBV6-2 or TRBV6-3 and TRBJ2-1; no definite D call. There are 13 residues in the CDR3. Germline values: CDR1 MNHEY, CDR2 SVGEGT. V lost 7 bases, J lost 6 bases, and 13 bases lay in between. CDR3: CASTPPGRNEQFF. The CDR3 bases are TGTGCCAGCACACCCCCGGGTCGCAATGAGCAGTTCTTC.

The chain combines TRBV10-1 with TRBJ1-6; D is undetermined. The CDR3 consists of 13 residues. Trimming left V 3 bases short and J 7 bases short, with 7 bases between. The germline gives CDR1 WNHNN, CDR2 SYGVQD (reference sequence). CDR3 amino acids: CASSDGLNSPLHF. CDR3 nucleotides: TGCGCCAGCAGTGACGGGTTAAATTCACCCCTCCACTTT.

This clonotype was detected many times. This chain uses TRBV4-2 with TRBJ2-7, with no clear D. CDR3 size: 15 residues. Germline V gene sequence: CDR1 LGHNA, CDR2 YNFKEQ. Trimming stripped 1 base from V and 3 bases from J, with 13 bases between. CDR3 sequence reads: CASSQGSGPLYEQYF. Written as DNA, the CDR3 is TGTGCCAGCAGCCAAGGATCTGGACCCCTCTACGAGCAGTACTTC.

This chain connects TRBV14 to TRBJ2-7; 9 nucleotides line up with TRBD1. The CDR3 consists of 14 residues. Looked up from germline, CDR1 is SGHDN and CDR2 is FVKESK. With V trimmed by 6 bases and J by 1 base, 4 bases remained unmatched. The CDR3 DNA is TGTGCCAGCAGAGGGACAGGGAGATCCTACGAGCAGTACTTC. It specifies CASRGTGRSYEQYF.

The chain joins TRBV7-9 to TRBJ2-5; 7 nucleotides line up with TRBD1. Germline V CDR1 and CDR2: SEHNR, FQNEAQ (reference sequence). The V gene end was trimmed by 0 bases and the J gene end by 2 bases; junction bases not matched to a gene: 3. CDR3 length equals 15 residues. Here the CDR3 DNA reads TGTGCCAGCAGCTTAGCACAGGGGATACAAGAGACCCAGTACTTC. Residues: CASSLAQGIQETQYF. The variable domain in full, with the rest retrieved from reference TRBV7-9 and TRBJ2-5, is DTGVSQNPRHKITKRGQNVTFRCDPISEHNRLYWYRQTLGQGPEFLTYFQNEAQLEKSRLLSDRFSAERPKGSFSTLEIQRTEQGDSAMYLCASSLAQGIQETQYFGPGTRLLVL.

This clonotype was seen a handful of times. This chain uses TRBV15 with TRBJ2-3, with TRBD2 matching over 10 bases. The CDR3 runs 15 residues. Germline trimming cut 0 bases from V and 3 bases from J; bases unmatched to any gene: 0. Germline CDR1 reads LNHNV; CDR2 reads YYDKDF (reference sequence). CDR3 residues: CATSRELAGTDTQYF. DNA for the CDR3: TGTGCCACCAGCAGAGAACTAGCGGGGACAGATACGCAGTATTTT.

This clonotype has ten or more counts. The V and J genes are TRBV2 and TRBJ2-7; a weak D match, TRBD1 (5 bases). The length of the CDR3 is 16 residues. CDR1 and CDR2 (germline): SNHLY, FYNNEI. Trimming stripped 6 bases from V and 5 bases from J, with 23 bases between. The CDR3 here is CASRLPVDKGNHEQYF. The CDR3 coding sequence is TGTGCCAGCAGGCTGCCGGTTGATAAGGGGAACCACGAGCAGTACTTC.

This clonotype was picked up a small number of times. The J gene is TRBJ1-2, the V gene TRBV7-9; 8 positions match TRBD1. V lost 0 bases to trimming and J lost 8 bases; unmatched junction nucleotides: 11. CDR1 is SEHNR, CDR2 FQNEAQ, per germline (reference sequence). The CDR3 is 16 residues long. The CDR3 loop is CASSLAINRGGGGYTF. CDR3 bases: TGTGCCAGCAGCTTAGCGATTAACAGGGGGGGCGGCGGCTACACCTTC. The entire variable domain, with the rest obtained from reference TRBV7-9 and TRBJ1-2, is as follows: DTGVSQNPRHKITKRGQNVTFRCDPISEHNRLYWYRQTLGQGPEFLTYFQNEAQLEKSRLLSDRFSAERPKGSFSTLEIQRTEQGDSAMYLCASSLAINRGGGGYTFGSGTRLTVV.

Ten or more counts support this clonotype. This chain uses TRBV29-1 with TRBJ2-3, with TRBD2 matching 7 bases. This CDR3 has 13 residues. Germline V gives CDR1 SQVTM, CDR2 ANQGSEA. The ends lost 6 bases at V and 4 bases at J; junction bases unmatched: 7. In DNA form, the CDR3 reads TGCAGCGTCCTGGGGGGGTTCCCAGATACGCAGTATTTT. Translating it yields CSVLGGFPDTQYF.

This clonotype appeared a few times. The CDR3 loop reads CASSLPAPGQNSPLHF. In nucleotides, the CDR3 is TGTGCCAGCAGTTTACCCGCTCCGGGACAGAATTCACCCCTCCACTTT. The rearrangement links TRBV27 to TRBJ1-6, with 7 bases matching TRBD1. The CDR3 runs to 16 residues. CDR1 is MNHEY, CDR2 SMNVEV, per germline (reference sequence). The V segment lost 2 bases and the J segment 7 bases; nucleotides outside the gene matches: 8.

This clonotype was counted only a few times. CDR3 in DNA: TGTGCCACCAGCTTACCGGGACAGGGGGCTTACGAGCAGTACTTC. As protein: CATSLPGQGAYEQYF. This chain connects TRBV15 to TRBJ2-7, with TRBD1 identical over 12 bases. Germline CDR1 is LNHNV and CDR2 is YYDKDF (reference sequence). CDR3 length: 15 amino acids. The V and J ends lost 5 bases and 4 bases, in that order; junction bases with no gene match: 6. The variable domain in full, completed from reference TRBV15 and TRBJ2-7, reads DAMVIQNPRYQVTQFGKPVTLSCSQTLNHNVMYWYQQKSSQAPKLLFHYYDKDFNNEADTPDNFQSRRPNTSFCFLDIRSPGLGDTAMYLCATSLPGQGAYEQYFGPGTRLTVT.

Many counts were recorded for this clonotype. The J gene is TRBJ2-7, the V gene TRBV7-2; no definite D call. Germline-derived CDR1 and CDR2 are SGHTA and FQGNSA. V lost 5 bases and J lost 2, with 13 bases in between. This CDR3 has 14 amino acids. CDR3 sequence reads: CASSPFPPPYEQYF. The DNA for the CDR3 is TGTGCCAGCAGCCCCTTTCCTCCCCCCTACGAGCAGTACTTC.

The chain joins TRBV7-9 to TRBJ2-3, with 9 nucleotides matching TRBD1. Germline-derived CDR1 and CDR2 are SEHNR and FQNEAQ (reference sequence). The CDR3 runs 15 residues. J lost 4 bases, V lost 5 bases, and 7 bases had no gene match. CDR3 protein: CASSPGTGKADTQYF. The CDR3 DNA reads TGTGCCAGCAGCCCCGGGACAGGGAAGGCAGATACGCAGTATTTT.

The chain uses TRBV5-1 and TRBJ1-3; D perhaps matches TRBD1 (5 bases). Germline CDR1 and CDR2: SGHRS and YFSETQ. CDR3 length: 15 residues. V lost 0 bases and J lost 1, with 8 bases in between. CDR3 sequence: CASSLEGPSGNTIYF. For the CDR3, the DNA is TGCGCCAGCAGCTTGGAGGGGCCGTCTGGAAACACCATATATTTT. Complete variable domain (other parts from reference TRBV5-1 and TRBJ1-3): KAGVTQTPRYLIKTRGQQVTLSCSPISGHRSVSWYQQTPGQGLQFLFEYFSETQRNKGNFPGRFSGRQFSNSRSEMNVSTLELGDSALYLCASSLEGPSGNTIYFGEGSWLTVV.

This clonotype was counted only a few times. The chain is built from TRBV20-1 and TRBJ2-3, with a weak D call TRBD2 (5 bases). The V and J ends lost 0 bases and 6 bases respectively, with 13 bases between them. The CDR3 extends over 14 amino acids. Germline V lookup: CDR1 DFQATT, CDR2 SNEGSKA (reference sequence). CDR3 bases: TGCAGTGCTAGAGATAGAAGAGGGCGGGATACGCAGTATTTT. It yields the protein CSARDRRGRDTQYF.

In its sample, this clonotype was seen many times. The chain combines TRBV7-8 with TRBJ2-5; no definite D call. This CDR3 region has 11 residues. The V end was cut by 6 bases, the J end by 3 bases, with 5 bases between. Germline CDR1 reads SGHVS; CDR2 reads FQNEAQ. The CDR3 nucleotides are TGTGCCAGCAGAGCAGAAGAGACCCAGTACTTC. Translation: CASRAEETQYF. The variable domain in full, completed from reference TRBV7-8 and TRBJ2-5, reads GAGVSQSPRYKVAKRGQDVALRCDPISGHVSLFWYQQALGQGPEFLTYFQNEAQLDKSGLPSDRFFAERPEGSVSTLKIQRTQQEDSAVYLCASRAEETQYFGPGTRLLVL.

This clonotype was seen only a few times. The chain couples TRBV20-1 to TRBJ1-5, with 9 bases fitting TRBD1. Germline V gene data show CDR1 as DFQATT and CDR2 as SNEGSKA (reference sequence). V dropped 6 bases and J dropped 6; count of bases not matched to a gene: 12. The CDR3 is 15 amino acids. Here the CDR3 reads CSAPSTGGGGQPQHF. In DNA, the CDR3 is TGCAGTGCGCCCTCGACAGGGGGGGGAGGTCAGCCCCAGCATTTT.

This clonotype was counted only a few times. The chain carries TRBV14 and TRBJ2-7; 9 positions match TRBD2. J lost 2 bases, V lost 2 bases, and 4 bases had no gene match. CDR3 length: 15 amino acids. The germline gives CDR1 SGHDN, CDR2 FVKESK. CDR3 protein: CASSQRSGRTYEQYF. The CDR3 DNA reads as TGTGCCAGCAGCCAACGTAGCGGGAGAACCTACGAGCAGTACTTC.

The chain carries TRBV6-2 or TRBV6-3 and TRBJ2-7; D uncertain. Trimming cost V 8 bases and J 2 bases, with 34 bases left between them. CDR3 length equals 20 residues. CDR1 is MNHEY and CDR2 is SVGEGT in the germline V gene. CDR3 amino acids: CASGPAPGSRSDLTPYEQYF. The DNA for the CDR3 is TGTGCCAGCGGACCAGCCCCGGGTTCAAGGAGTGATCTGACTCCCTACGAGCAGTACTTC.

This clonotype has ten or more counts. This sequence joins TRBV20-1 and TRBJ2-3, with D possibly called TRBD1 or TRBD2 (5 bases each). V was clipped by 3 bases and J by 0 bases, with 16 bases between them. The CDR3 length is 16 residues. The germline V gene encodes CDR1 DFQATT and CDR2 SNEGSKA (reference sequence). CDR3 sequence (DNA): TGCAGTGCTAGCTCGTCTTACAGGACTAGCACAGATACGCAGTATTTT. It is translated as CSASSSYRTSTDTQYF.

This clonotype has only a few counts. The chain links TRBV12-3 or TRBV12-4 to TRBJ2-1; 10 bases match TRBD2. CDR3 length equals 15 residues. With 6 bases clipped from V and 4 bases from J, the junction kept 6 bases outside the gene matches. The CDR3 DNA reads TGTGCCAGCAGACCTACTAGCGGGGTATACAATGAGCAGTTCTTC. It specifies CASRPTSGVYNEQFF.

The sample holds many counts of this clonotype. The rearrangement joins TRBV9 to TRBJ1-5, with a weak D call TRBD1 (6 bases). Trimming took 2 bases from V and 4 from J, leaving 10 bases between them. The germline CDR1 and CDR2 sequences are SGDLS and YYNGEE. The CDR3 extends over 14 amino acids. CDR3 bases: TGTGCCAGCAGCGTGGGGGCCACGAATCAGCCCCAGCATTTT. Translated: CASSVGATNQPQHF.